The present entry profiles one T cell receptor beta chain with its context. What it recognizes is unknown. The authors ran a second PCR of about 7 to 12 cycles using a sample-barcoded 5' primer and a J-beta primer mix. Carrying 12 random nucleotides, a template-switch adaptor labeled each individual cDNA molecule. From each sample, at least 3 million paired-end reads containing CDR3 were obtained. A single record per CDR3 protein comes from TCRdb applying MiXCR to the 5' RACE reads. The sample includes about 700,000 distinct CDR3 sequences, 32% of them seen just once. Trimming took off 1 base at V and 2 bases at J, with 11 bases between the two ends. The CDR3 has 15 residues. Germline CDR1 reads SGHTA; CDR2 reads FQGNSA. The data are from a study of blood T cells in healthy people across ages. Turning to the study itself: About one barcoded beta molecule per two T cells came from capture by template switching.

Study conclusions and caveats: Greater diversity and more naive CD4+ cells were seen in long-lived donors than in aged donors.

Sequencing used blood. The chain uses TRBV7-2 and TRBJ2-5, with D perhaps matching TRBD2 (5 bases). The receptor was isolated from an elderly woman in good health. The CDR3 nucleotides are TGTGCCAGCAGCTTAGTCAGCGGAACACAAGAGACCCAGTACTTC. Translation: CASSLVSGTQETQYF. The variable domain in full, with the rest retrieved from reference TRBV7-2 and TRBJ2-5, is GAGVSQSPSNKVTEKGKDVELRCDPISGHTALYWYRQSLGQGLEFLIYFQGNSAPDKSGLPSDRFSAERTGGSVSTLTIQRTQQEDSAVYLCASSLVSGTQETQYFGPGTRLLVL.